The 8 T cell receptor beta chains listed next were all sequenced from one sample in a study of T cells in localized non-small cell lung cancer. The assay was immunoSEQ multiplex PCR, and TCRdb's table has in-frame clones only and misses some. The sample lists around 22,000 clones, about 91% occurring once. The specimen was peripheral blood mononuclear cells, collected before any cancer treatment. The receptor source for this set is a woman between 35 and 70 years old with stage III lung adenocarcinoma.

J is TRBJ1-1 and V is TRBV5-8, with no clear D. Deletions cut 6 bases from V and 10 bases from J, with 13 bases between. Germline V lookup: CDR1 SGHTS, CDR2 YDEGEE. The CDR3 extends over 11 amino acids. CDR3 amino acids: CASNRHTGAFF. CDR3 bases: TGTGCCAGCAACCGACATACGGGAGCTTTCTTT. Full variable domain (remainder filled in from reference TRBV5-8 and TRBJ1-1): EAGVTQSPTHLIKTRGQQATLRCSPISGHTSVYWYQQALGLGLQFLLWYDEGEERNRGNFPPRFSGRQFPNYSSELNVNALELEDSALYLCASNRHTGAFFGQGTRLTVV.

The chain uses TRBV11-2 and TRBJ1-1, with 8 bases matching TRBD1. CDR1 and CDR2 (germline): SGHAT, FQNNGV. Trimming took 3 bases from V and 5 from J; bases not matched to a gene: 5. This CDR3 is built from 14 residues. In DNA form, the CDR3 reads TGTGCCAGCAGCTTGGCAGGGGGCAGGACTGAAGCTTTCTTT. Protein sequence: CASSLAGGRTEAFF.

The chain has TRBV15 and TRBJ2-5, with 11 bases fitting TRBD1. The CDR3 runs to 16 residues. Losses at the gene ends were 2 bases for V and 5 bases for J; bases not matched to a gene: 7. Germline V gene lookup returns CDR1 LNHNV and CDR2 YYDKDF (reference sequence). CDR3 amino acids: CATSRRDRGGLETQYF. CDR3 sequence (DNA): TGTGCCACCAGCAGACGGGACAGGGGGGGTTTGGAGACCCAGTACTTC. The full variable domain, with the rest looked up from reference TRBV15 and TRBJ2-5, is DAMVIQNPRYQVTQFGKPVTLSCSQTLNHNVMYWYQQKSSQAPKLLFHYYDKDFNNEADTPDNFQSRRPNTSFCFLDIRSPGLGDTAMYLCATSRRDRGGLETQYFGPGTRLLVL.

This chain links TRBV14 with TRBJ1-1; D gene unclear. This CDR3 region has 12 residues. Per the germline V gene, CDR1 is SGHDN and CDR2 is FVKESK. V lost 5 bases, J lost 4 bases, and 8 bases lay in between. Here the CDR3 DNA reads TGTGCCAGCAGCGGTCGGGGCACTGAAGCTTTCTTT. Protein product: CASSGRGTEAFF.

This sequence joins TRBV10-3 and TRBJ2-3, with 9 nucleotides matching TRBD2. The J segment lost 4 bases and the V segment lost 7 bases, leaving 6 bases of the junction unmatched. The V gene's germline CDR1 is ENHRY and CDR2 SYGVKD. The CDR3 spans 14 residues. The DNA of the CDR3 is TGTGCCATCAAGGCTAGCGGGACCGCAGATACGCAGTATTTT. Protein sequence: CAIKASGTADTQYF.

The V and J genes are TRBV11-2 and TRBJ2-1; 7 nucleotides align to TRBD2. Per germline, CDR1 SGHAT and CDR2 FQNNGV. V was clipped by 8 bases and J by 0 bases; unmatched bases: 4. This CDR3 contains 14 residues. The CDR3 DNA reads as TGTGCCAGCGCACGGGACTACTCCTACAATGAGCAGTTCTTC. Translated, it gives CASARDYSYNEQFF.

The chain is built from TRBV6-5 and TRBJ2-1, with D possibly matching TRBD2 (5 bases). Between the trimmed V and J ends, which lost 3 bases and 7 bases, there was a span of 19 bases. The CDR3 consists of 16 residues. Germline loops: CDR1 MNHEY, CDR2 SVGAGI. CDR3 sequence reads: CASSYRSGPGFNEQFF. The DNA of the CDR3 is TGTGCCAGCAGTTATCGGAGCGGTCCAGGATTTAATGAGCAGTTCTTC.

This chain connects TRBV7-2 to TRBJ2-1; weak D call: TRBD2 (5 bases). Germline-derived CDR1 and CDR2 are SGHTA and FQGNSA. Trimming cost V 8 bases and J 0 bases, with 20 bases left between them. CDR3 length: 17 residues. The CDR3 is CASDPPPRGSSYNEQFF. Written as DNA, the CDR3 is TGTGCCAGCGACCCCCCACCCCGGGGTAGCTCCTACAATGAGCAGTTCTTC. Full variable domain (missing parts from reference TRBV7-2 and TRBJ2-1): GAGVSQSPSNKVTEKGKDVELRCDPISGHTALYWYRQSLGQGLEFLIYFQGNSAPDKSGLPSDRFSAERTGGSVSTLTIQRTQQEDSAVYLCASDPPPRGSSYNEQFFGPGTRLTVL.